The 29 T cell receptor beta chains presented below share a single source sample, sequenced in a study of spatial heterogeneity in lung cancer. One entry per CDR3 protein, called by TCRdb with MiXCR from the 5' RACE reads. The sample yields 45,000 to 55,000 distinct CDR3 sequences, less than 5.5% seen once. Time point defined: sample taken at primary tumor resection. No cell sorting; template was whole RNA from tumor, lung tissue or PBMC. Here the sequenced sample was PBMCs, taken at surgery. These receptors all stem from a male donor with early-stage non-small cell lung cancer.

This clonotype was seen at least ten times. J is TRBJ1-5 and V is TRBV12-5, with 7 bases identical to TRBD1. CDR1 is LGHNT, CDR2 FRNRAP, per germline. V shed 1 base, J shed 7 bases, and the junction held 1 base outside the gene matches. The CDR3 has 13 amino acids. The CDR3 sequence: CASGLDRGQPQHF. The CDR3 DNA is TGTGCTAGTGGTTTGGACAGGGGACAGCCCCAGCATTTT.

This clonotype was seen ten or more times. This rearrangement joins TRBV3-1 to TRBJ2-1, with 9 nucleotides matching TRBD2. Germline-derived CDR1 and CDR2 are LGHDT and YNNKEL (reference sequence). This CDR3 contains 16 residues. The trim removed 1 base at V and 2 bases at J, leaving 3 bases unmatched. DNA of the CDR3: TGTGCCAGCAGCCAAGGACTAGCGGAGACCTACAATGAGCAGTTCTTC. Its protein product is CASSQGLAETYNEQFF.

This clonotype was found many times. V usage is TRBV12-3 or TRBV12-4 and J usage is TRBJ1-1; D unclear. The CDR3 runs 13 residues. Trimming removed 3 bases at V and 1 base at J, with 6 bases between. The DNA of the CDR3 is TGTGCCAGCAGTTTGTTTCAGAACACTGAAGCTTTCTTT. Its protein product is CASSLFQNTEAFF.

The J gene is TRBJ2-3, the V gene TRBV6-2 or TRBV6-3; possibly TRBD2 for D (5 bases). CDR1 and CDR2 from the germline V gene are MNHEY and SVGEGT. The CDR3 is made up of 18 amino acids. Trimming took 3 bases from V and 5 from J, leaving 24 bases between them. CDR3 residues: CASSYRPGGAGQRDTQYF. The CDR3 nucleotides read TGTGCCAGCAGTTATCGCCCTGGAGGAGCCGGCCAGAGAGATACGCAGTATTTT.

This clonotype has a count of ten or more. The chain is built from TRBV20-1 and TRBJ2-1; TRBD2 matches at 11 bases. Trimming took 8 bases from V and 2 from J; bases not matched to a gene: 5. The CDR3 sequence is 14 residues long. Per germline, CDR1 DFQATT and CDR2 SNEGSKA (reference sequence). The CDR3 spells CSLAGGTPYNEQFF. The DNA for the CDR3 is TGCAGTCTAGCGGGAGGTACCCCCTACAATGAGCAGTTCTTC.

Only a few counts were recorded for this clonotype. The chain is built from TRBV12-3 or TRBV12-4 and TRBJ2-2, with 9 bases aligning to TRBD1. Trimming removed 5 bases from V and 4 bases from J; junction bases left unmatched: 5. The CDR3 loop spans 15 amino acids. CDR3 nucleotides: TGTGCCAGCAGTGTACAGGGGGCGGCCACCGGGGAGCTGTTTTTT. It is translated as CASSVQGAATGELFF.

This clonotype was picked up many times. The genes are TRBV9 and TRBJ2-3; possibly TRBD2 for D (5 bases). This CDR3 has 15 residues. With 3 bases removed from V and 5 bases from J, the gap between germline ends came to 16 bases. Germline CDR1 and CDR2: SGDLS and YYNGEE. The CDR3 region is CASSAPGSLGDTQYF. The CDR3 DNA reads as TGTGCCAGCAGCGCGCCGGGATCCCTGGGAGATACGCAGTATTTT.

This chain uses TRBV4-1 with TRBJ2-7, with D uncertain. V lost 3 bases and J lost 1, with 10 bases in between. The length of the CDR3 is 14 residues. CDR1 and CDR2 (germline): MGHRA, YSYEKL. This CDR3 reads CASSHPRSSYEQYF. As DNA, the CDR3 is TGCGCCAGCAGCCACCCACGGTCTTCCTACGAGCAGTACTTC.

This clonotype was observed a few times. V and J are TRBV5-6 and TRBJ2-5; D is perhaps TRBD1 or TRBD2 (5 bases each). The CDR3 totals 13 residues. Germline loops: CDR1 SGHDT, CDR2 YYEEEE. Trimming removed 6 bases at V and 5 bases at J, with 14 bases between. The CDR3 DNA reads TGTGCCAGCACCCTCCCAGGGACGGAGACCCAGTACTTC. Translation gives CASTLPGTETQYF. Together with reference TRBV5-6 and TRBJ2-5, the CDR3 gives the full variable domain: DAGVTQSPTHLIKTRGQQVTLRCSPKSGHDTVSWYQQALGQGPQFIFQYYEEEERQRGNFPDRFSGHQFPNYSSELNVNALLLGDSALYLCASTLPGTETQYFGPGTRLLVL.

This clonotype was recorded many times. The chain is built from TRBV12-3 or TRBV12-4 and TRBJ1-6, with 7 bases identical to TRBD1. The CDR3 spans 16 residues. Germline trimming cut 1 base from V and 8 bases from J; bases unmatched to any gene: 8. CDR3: CASSLGQGAEDSPLHF. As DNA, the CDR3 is TGTGCCAGCAGTTTAGGACAGGGAGCCGAGGATTCACCCCTCCACTTT.

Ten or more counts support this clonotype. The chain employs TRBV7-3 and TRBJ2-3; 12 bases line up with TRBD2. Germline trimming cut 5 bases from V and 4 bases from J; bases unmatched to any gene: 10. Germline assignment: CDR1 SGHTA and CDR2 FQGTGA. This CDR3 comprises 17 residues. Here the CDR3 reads CASSLHLTSGSPDTQYF. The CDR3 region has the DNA TGTGCCAGCAGCCTCCACTTGACTAGCGGGAGCCCAGATACGCAGTATTTT.

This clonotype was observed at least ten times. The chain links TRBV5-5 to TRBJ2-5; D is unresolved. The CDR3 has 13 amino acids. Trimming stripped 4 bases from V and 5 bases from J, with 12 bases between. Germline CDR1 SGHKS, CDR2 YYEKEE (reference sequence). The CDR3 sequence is CASSILNSETQYF. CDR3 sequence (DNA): TGTGCCAGCAGCATTCTAAACTCGGAGACCCAGTACTTC.

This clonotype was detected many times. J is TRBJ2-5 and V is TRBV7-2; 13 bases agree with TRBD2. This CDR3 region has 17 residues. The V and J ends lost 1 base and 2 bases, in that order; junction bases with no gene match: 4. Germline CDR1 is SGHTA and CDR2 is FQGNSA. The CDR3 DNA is TGTGCCAGCAGCTTAGTGGGACTAGCGGGACTTCAAGAGACCCAGTACTTC. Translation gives CASSLVGLAGLQETQYF. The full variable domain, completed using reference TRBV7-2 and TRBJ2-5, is GAGVSQSPSNKVTEKGKDVELRCDPISGHTALYWYRQSLGQGLEFLIYFQGNSAPDKSGLPSDRFSAERTGGSVSTLTIQRTQQEDSAVYLCASSLVGLAGLQETQYFGPGTRLLVL.

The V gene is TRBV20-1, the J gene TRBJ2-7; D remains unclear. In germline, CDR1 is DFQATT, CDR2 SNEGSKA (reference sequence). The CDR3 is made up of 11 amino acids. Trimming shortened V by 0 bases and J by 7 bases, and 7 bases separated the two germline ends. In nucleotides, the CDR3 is TGCAGTGCTAGAGATCTGGGGGAGCAGTACTTC. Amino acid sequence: CSARDLGEQYF.

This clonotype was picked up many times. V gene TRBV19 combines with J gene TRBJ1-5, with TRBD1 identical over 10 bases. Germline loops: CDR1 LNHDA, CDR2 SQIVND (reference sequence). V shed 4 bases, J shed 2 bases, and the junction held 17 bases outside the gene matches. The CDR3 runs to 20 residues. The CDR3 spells CASSRRPGQGKESGNQPQHF. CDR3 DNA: TGTGCCAGTAGTAGAAGGCCGGGACAGGGGAAAGAAAGCGGCAATCAGCCCCAGCATTTT. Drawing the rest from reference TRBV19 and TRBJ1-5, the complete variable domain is DGGITQSPKYLFRKEGQNVTLSCEQNLNHDAMYWYRQDPGQGLRLIYYSQIVNDFQKGDIAEGYSVSREKKESFPLTVTSAQKNPTAFYLCASSRRPGQGKESGNQPQHFGDGTRLSIL.

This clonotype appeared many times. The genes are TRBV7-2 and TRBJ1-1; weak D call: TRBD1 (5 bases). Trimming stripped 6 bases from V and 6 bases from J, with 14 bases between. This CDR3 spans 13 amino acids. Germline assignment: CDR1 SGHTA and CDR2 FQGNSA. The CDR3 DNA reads TGTGCCAGCAGACGTCAGGGACGCGCTGAAGCTTTCTTT. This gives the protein CASRRQGRAEAFF.

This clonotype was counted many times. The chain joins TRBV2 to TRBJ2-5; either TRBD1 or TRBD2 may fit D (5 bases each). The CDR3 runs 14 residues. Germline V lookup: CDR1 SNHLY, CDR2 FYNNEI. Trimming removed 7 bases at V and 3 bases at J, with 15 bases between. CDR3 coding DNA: TGTGCCAGCACCGAGGACGGGGCGAAAGAGACCCAGTACTTC. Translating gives CASTEDGAKETQYF.

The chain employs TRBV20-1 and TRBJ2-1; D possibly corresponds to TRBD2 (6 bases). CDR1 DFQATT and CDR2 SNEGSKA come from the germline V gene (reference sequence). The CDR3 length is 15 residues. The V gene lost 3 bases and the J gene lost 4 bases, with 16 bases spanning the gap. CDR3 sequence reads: CSASGRLEGYNEQFF. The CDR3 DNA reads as TGCAGTGCTAGCGGACGACTAGAAGGATACAATGAGCAGTTCTTC.

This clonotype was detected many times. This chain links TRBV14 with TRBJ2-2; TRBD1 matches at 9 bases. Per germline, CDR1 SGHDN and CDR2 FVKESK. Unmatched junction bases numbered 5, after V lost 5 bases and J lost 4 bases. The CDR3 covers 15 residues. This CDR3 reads CASSRDRVFTGELFF. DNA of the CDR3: TGTGCCAGCAGCAGGGACAGGGTATTCACCGGGGAGCTGTTTTTT.

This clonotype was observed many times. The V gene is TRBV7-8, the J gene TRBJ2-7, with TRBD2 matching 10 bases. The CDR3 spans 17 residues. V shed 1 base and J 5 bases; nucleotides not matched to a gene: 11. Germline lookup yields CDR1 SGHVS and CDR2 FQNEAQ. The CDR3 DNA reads TGTGCCAGCAGCTTAGACAGGACTAGCGGTTGGGTCGACGAGCAGTACTTC. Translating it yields CASSLDRTSGWVDEQYF.

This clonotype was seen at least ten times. The CDR3 sequence: CASSPGTYGNQPQHF. The CDR3 DNA reads as TGTGCCAGTAGTCCAGGGACTTATGGCAATCAGCCCCAGCATTTT. V gene TRBV19 combines with J gene TRBJ1-5; maybe TRBD1 (5 bases). CDR1 and CDR2 from the germline V gene are LNHDA and SQIVND (reference sequence). The CDR3 sequence is 15 residues long. The V end was cut by 5 bases, the J end by 2 bases, with 13 bases between.

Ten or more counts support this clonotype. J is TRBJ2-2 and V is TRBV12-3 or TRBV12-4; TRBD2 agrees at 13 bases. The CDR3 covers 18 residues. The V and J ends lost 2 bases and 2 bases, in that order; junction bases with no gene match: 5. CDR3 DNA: TGTGCCAGCAGTTTAACGACTAGCGGGAGGTATAACACCGGGGAGCTGTTTTTT. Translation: CASSLTTSGRYNTGELFF.

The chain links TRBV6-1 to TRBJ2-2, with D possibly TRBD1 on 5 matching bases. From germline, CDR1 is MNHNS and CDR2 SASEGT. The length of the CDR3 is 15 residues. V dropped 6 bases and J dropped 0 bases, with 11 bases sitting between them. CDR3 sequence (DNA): TGTGCCAGCAGAGCCAGGGTTGCGAACACCGGGGAGCTGTTTTTT. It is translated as CASRARVANTGELFF.

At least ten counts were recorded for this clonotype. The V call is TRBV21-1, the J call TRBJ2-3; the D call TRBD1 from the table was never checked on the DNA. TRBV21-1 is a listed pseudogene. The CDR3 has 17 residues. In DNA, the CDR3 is TGTGCCACTACCCGAAGCAAAGGCCAGGGGGCCTTCGATACGCAGTATTTT. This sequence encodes CATTRSKGQGAFDTQYF.

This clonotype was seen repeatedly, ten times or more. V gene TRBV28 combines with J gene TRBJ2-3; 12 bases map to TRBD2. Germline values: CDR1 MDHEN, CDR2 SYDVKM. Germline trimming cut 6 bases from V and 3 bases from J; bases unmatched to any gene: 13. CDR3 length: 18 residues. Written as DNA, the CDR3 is TGTGCCAGCAGAACCCGACTAGCGGGAGCGTTTGGGACAGATACGCAGTATTTT. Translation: CASRTRLAGAFGTDTQYF.

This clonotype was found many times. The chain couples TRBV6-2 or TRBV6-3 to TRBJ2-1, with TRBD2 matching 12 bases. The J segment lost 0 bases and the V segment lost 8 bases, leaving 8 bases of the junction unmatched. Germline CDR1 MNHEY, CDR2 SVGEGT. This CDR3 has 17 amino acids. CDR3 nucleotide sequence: TGTGCCAGCTTGGGACTAGCGGGCTCCAGCTCCTACAATGAGCAGTTCTTC. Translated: CASLGLAGSSSYNEQFF.

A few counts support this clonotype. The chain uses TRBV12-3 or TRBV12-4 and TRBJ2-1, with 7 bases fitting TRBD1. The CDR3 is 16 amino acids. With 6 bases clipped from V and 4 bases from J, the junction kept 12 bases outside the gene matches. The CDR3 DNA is TGTGCCAGCAGCTATGGTCAGGGGGAGTGGTACAATGAGCAGTTCTTC. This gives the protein CASSYGQGEWYNEQFF.

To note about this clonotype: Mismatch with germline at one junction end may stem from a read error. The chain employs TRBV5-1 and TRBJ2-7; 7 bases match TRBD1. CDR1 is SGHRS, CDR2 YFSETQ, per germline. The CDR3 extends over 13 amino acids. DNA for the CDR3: TGCGCCGGCAGCCGGGACAGAGCCTACGAGCAGTACTTC. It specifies CAGSRDRAYEQYF.

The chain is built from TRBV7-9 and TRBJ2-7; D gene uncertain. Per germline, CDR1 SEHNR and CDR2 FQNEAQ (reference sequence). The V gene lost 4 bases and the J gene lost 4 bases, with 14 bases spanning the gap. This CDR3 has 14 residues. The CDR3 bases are TGTGCCAGCAGCTCCGTGACGGATTCGTACGAGCAGTACTTC. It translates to CASSSVTDSYEQYF.